This section outlines one T cell receptor beta chain sequence together with its context. Its antigen is still unknown. By flow cytometry, patients selected for sequencing had shown an expansion of CD8+CD57+ cells. The data belong to a study of CD8+CD57+ T cells in acquired aplastic anemia. Findings and limits, study-wide: Overlapping CD8+ CDR3 repertoires of patients and controls contained around 31 shared sequences. The CD8+ Simpson's diversity of patients and controls was not significantly different.

Genomic DNA templated the TCR beta VDJ and CDR3 profiling. From the reads, TCRdb called clonotypes with MiXCR, one entry per CDR3 protein. This table has 75,000 to 80,000 distinct CDR3 sequences, 55% to 75% appearing once. The CDR3 runs to 12 residues. The V end lost 7 bases, the J end lost 3 bases, and 9 bases lay between the germline ends. The germline V gene has CDR1 MGHDK and CDR2 SYGVNS. This TCR derives from a human donor with aplastic anemia. The genes are TRBV25-1 and TRBJ1-1; the D is unclear. Sequencing input: sorted CD4+, CD8+, or CD8+CD57+ T cells (not recorded which) from PBMCs. CDR3 DNA: TGTGCCAGCACGTTAGGTGACACTGAAGCTTTCTTT. This gives the protein CASTLGDTEAFF.